These T cell receptor beta chains were read from a single sample in a study of blood T cell repertoires in COVID-19. Assay used: immunoSEQ multiplex PCR; TCRdb lists only in-frame clones, some missing. The sample lists under 250,000 clones; around 82% were seen once. Material for sequencing was PBMCs or T cells enriched from blood (not recorded which). These receptor sequences come from a woman aged 40 to 49 who had been exposed to COVID-19. Each CDR3 is given with its conserved first and last residue. The order of the fields is V gene, J gene, CDR3 protein.

v_call: TRBV6-2/TRBV6-3
j_call: TRBJ2-3
cdr3_aa: CASSYSSLRRASTDTQYF

v_call: TRBV30
j_call: TRBJ1-2
cdr3_aa: CAHNLWQGNGYTF

v_call: TRBV12-3/TRBV12-4
j_call: TRBJ2-7
cdr3_aa: CASSRDYNEQYF

v_call: TRBV27
j_call: TRBJ1-6
cdr3_aa: CASRPIAGVPLDSPLHF

v_call: TRBV5-4
j_call: TRBJ1-3
cdr3_aa: CASSLGQGFAGNTIYF

v_call: TRBV28
j_call: TRBJ2-3
cdr3_aa: CASSSRTPDTQYF

v_call: TRBV5-5
j_call: TRBJ1-2
cdr3_aa: CASRPWTGDYGYTF

v_call: TRBV11-2
j_call: TRBJ1-1
cdr3_aa: CASSLQGLNTEAFF

v_call: TRBV13
j_call: TRBJ2-2
cdr3_aa: CASTHGIRGGNTGELFF

v_call: TRBV10-3
j_call: TRBJ1-6
cdr3_aa: CAISESTGGNSPLHF

v_call: TRBV4-2
j_call: TRBJ2-2
cdr3_aa: CASSQDLAGVYTGELFF

v_call: TRBV29-1
j_call: TRBJ1-5
cdr3_aa: CSVWTGRNQPQHF

v_call: TRBV3-1/TRBV3-2
j_call: TRBJ1-6
cdr3_aa: CASSPAQGNSPLHF

v_call: TRBV7-2
j_call: TRBJ1-5
cdr3_aa: CASSYSRGEPQHF

v_call: TRBV2
j_call: TRBJ1-5
cdr3_aa: CASSPSPTGAGQPQHF

v_call: TRBV7-2
j_call: TRBJ2-5
cdr3_aa: CASSFGATQYF

v_call: TRBV5-1
j_call: TRBJ1-4
cdr3_aa: CASSLEFTGLSNEKLFF

v_call: TRBV6-5
j_call: TRBJ1-1
cdr3_aa: CASGRVRSEAFF

v_call: TRBV3-1/TRBV3-2
j_call: TRBJ2-5
cdr3_aa: CASSQSNRGLQETQYF

v_call: TRBV7-2
j_call: TRBJ2-2
cdr3_aa: CASSLTGKGVGGELFF

v_call: TRBV5-4
j_call: TRBJ2-3
cdr3_aa: CASSTGQGGTDTQYF

v_call: TRBV6-5
j_call: TRBJ1-6
cdr3_aa: CASRGPGGDSPLHF

v_call: TRBV5-4
j_call: TRBJ2-7
cdr3_aa: CASSSGGGLTYEQYF

v_call: TRBV12-3/TRBV12-4
j_call: TRBJ1-1
cdr3_aa: CASSPPAREEAFF

v_call: TRBV6-5
j_call: TRBJ1-5
cdr3_aa: CASSRIRSQPQHF